Presented here are 8 T cell receptor beta chains from one specimen sequenced in a study of T cell repertoires in ileal Crohn's disease. The assay was immunoSEQ multiplex PCR, and TCRdb's table has in-frame clones only and misses some. The table includes about 59,000 clones, around 90% detected once. The time point denotes: neoterminal ileum biopsy at postoperative endoscopy, about 6 months after surgery. The sample was ileal tissue. The origin of the receptors is an adult with Crohn's disease.

J is TRBJ2-7 and V is TRBV5-1, with TRBD1 matching over 9 bases. This CDR3 has 14 amino acids. Germline V gene lookup returns CDR1 SGHRS and CDR2 YFSETQ. V lost 0 bases, J lost 3 bases, and 1 base stayed unmatched. CDR3 residues: CASSLVDRGYEQYF. CDR3 bases: TGCGCCAGCAGCTTGGTGGACAGGGGCTACGAGCAGTACTTC.

The chain uses TRBV11-3 and TRBJ2-7; the match to TRBD1 covers 7 bases. This CDR3 region has 15 residues. The germline V gene encodes CDR1 SGHNT and CDR2 YENEEA. V shed 2 bases and J 2 bases; nucleotides not matched to a gene: 6. CDR3 amino acids: CASSLLSGQPYEQYF. The CDR3 DNA reads as TGTGCCAGCAGCTTACTTTCGGGACAGCCCTACGAGCAGTACTTC.

This chain links TRBV5-1 with TRBJ2-2, with a tentative D call TRBD2 (6 bases). This CDR3 region has 13 residues. V was trimmed by 5 bases and J by 7 bases, leaving 12 bases between them. CDR1 and CDR2 from the germline V gene are SGHRS and YFSETQ. The CDR3 here is CASSRRDGGELFF. CDR3 sequence (DNA): TGCGCCAGCAGTCGGCGGGACGGCGGGGAGCTGTTTTTT.

V usage is TRBV7-9 and J usage is TRBJ1-1; no clear D gene. The CDR3 has 13 amino acids. Germline V CDR1 and CDR2: SEHNR, FQNEAQ (reference sequence). V was pared by 2 bases and J by 2 bases, with 6 bases between. DNA for the CDR3: TGTGCCAGCAGCTTACCTCTAAACACTGAAGCTTTCTTT. As protein: CASSLPLNTEAFF.

The chain joins TRBV4-3 to TRBJ2-1; TRBD2 matches at 10 bases. J lost 4 bases, V lost 0 bases, and 3 bases had no gene match. The CDR3 contains 16 residues. Germline V gives CDR1 LGHNA, CDR2 YSLEER. The CDR3 is CASSQDALAGYNEQFF. DNA for the CDR3: TGCGCCAGCAGCCAAGATGCACTAGCGGGGTACAATGAGCAGTTCTTC.

The CDR3 is CASKLDIGLPQLFF. CDR3 in DNA: TGTGCCAGCAAGTTGGACATAGGCCTTCCCCAACTGTTTTTT. The chain carries TRBV6-1 and TRBJ1-4; D possibly corresponds to TRBD1 (5 bases). Germline-derived CDR1 and CDR2 are MNHNS and SASEGT. V gave up 7 bases and J gave up 12 bases, with 21 bases separating them. There are 14 residues in the CDR3.

The V and J genes are TRBV4-2 and TRBJ2-1; 9 positions match TRBD2. The CDR3 extends over 15 amino acids. Germline assignment: CDR1 LGHNA and CDR2 YNFKEQ. J lost 6 bases, V lost 3 bases, and 6 bases had no gene match. The CDR3 DNA is TGTGCCAGCAGCCAGATTAGCGGGAGCAGCAATGAGCAGTTCTTC. It encodes CASSQISGSSNEQFF.

J is TRBJ1-1 and V is TRBV18; D is uncertain. V lost 1 base to trimming and J lost 2 bases, with 5 bases between them. CDR1 is KGHSH and CDR2 is LQKENI in the germline V gene. CDR3 length: 13 amino acids. CDR3 residues: CASSPQTNTEAFF. The CDR3 DNA reads as TGTGCCAGCTCACCACAGACTAACACTGAAGCTTTCTTT. The whole variable domain, remainder taken from reference TRBV18 and TRBJ1-1, is NAGVMQNPRHLVRRRGQEARLRCSPMKGHSHVYWYRQLPEEGLKFMVYLQKENIIDESGMPKERFSAEFPKEGPSILRIQQVVRGDSAAYFCASSPQTNTEAFFGQGTRLTVV.